This T cell receptor beta chain stems from a study of T cell responses to AZD1222 COVID-19 vaccine. General study results and limits: The study reported that nearly half of spike-specific TCRs target unmutated variant regions. Spike-wide coverage was observed for vaccine-associated CD4 TCRs, with dominant responses at 160-218 and 743-854. Sampling that yielded the repertoires occurred only after the peak T cell response. Of the AZD1222 recipients, only 6 or 7 were seropositive at baseline.

The assay was immunoSEQ multiplex PCR, and TCRdb's table has in-frame clones only and misses some. The sample consists of under 150,000 clones, about 90% of them appearing once. Germline V gene lookup returns CDR1 SGDLS and CDR2 YYNGEE. The CDR3 consists of 15 residues. V lost 0 bases, J lost 3 bases, and 12 bases lay in between. Note on this clone: Its antigen is still unknown.

The rearrangement uses TRBV9 and TRBJ1-1; possibly TRBD1 for D (5 bases). This receptor was obtained from an adult who received the AZD1222 COVID-19 vaccine. This sample comprised peripheral blood, obtained 28 days after the second AZD1222 dose. CDR3 amino acids: CASSVAPGLDTEAFF. DNA for the CDR3: TGTGCCAGCAGCGTAGCTCCGGGGCTGGACACTGAAGCTTTCTTT.